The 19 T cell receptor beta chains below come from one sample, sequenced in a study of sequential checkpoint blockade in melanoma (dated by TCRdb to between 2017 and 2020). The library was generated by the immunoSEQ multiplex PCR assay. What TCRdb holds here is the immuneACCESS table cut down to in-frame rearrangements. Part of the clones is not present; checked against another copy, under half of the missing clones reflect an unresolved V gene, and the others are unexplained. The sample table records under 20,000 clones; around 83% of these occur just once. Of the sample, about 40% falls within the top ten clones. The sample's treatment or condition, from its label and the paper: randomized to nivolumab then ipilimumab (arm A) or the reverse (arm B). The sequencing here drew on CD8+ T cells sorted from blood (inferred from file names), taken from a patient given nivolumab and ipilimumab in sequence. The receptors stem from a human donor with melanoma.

For the CDR3, the DNA is TGTGCCAGCAGTTTATCGGTGACAGGCACCCACGAGCAGTACTTC. Protein sequence: CASSLSVTGTHEQYF. This chain links TRBV27 with TRBJ2-7, with a possible D match to TRBD1 (6 bases). V was trimmed by 0 bases and J by 5 bases, leaving 14 bases between them. Germline CDR1 MNHEY, CDR2 SMNVEV (reference sequence). There are 15 residues in the CDR3.

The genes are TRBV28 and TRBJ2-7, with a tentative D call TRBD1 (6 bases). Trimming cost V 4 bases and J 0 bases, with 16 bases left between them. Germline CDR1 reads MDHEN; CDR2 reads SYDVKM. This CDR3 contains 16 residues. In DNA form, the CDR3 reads TGTGCCAGCAGTTCTGGCTGGGGGCTCCGCTCCTACGAGCAGTACTTC. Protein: CASSSGWGLRSYEQYF.

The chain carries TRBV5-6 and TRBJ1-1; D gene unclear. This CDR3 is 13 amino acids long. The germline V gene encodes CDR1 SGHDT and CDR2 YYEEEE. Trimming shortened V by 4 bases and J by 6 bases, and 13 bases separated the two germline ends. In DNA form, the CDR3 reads TGTGCCAGCAGCGCCGCGCTTGGTGCTGAAGCTTTCTTT. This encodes CASSAALGAEAFF.

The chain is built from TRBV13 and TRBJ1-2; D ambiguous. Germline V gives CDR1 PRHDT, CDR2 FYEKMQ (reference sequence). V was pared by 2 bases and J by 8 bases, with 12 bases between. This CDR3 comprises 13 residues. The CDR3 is CASSLMAGHGYTF. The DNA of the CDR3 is TGTGCCAGCAGCTTAATGGCAGGCCACGGCTACACCTTC. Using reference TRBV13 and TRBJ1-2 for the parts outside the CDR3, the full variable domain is AAGVIQSPRHLIKEKRETATLKCYPIPRHDTVYWYQQGPGQDPQFLISFYEKMQSDKGSIPDRFSAQQFSDYHSELNMSSLELGDSALYFCASSLMAGHGYTFGSGTRLTVV.

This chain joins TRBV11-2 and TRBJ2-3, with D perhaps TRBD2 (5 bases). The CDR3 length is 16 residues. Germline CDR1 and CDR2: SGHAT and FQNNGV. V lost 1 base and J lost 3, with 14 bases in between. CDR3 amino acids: CASSLVRGSGTDTQYF. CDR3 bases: TGTGCCAGCAGCTTAGTCCGGGGAAGTGGGACAGATACGCAGTATTTT.

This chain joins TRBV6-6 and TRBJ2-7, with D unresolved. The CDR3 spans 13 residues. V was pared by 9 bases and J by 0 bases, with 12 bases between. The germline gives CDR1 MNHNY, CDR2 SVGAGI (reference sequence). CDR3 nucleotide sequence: TGTGCCAGTTACTCATTCGGCTCCTACGAGCAGTACTTC. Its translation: CASYSFGSYEQYF.

The CDR3 region is CASSLEAGTDGYTF. The CDR3 DNA is TGTGCCAGCAGCTTAGAAGCGGGGACCGATGGCTACACCTTC. The chain has TRBV7-9 and TRBJ1-2; D is perhaps TRBD1 (5 bases). Germline CDR1 reads SEHNR; CDR2 reads FQNEAQ (reference sequence). The CDR3 extends over 14 amino acids. V was cut by 1 base and J by 6 bases, with 12 bases left in between.

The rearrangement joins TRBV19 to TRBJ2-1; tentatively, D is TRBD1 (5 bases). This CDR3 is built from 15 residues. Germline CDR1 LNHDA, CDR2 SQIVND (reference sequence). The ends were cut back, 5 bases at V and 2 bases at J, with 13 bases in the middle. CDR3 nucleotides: TGTGCCAGTAGTCCCGGACACCTCACCTACAATGAGCAGTTCTTC. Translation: CASSPGHLTYNEQFF. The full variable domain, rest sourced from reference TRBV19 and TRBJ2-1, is DGGITQSPKYLFRKEGQNVTLSCEQNLNHDAMYWYRQDPGQGLRLIYYSQIVNDFQKGDIAEGYSVSREKKESFPLTVTSAQKNPTAFYLCASSPGHLTYNEQFFGPGTRLTVL.

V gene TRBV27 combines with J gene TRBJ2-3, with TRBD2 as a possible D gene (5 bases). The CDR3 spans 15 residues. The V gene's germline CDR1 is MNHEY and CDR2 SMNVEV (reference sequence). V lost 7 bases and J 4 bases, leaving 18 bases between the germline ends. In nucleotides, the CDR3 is TGTGCCAGCAACCCCAGGAACGGGCGGGCAGATACGCAGTATTTT. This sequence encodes CASNPRNGRADTQYF.

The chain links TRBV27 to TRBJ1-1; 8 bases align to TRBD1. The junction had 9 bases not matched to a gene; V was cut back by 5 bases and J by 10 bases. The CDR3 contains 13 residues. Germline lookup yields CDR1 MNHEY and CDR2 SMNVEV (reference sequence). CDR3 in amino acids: CASSLSSDRVAFF. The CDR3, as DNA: TGTGCCAGCAGTCTCTCTTCGGACAGGGTAGCTTTCTTT.

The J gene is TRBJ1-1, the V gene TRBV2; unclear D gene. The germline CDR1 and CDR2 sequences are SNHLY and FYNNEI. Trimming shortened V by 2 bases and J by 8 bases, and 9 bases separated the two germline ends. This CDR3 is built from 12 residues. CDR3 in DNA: TGTGCCAGCAGTGAAACCTCACAAGAAGCTTTCTTT. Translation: CASSETSQEAFF.

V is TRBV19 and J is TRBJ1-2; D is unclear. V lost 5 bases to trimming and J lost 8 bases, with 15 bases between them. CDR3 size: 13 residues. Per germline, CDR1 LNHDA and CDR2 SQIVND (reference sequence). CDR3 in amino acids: CASSPGLAGGYTF. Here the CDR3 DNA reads TGTGCCAGTAGTCCGGGCCTGGCGGGGGGCTACACCTTC.

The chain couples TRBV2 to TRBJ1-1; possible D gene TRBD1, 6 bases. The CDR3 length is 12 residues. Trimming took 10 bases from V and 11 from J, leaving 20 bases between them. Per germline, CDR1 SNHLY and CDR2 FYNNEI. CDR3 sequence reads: CATPLRGGAAFF. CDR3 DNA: TGTGCCACTCCCCTAAGGGGGGGGGCGGCTTTCTTT.

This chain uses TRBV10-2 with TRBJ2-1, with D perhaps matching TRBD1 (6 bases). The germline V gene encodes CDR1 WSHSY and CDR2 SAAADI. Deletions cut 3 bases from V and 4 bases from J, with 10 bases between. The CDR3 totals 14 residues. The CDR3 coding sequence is TGCGCCAGCAGTGACAGGGGCATATACAATGAGCAGTTCTTC. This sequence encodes CASSDRGIYNEQFF.

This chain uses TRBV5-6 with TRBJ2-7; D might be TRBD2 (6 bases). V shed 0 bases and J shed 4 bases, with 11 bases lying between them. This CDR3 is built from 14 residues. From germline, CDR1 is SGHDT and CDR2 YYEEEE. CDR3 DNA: TGTGCCAGCAGCTTGGGTAGCGGAATTTACGAGCAGTACTTC. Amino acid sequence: CASSLGSGIYEQYF.

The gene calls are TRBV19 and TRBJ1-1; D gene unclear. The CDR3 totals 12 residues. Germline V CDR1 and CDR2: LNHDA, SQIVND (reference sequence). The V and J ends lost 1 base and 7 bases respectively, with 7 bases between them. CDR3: CASSIGLSEAFF. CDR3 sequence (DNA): TGTGCCAGTAGTATAGGACTGAGTGAAGCTTTCTTT.

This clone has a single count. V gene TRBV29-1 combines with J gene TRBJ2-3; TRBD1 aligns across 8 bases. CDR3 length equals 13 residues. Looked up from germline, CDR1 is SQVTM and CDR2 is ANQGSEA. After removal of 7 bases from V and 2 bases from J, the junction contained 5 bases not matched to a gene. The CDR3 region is CSALDRDTDTQYF. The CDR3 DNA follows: TGCAGCGCCCTGGACAGGGACACAGATACGCAGTATTTT.

The CDR3 sequence is CASSPLDRNTEAFF. Written as DNA, the CDR3 is TGTGCCAGTAGTCCTCTGGACAGGAACACTGAAGCTTTCTTT. This rearrangement joins TRBV19 to TRBJ1-1; D is perhaps TRBD1 (6 bases). The V gene lost 5 bases and the J gene lost 1 base, with 11 bases spanning the gap. This CDR3 spans 14 amino acids. The germline CDR1 and CDR2 sequences are LNHDA and SQIVND (reference sequence).

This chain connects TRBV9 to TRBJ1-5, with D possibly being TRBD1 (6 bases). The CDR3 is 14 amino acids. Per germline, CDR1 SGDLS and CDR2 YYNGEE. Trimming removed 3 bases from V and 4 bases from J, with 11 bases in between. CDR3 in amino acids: CASSEGGGNQPQHF. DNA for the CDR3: TGTGCCAGCAGCGAGGGGGGGGGTAATCAGCCCCAGCATTTT.